This record covers a single TCR beta chain. Its antigen target is currently unknown. Base qualities are missing; no much larger clone stands one base away. The immunoSEQ Assay, a bias-controlled multiplex PCR, was used to amplify TCRbeta CDR3 regions from genomic DNA. The study's processing was this. Nucleated cell counts per sample were estimated from amplification of reference gene primers within the assay. To quantify the absolute abundance of each unique TCRbeta CDR3 rearrangement, sequence reads were collapsed and filtered. For each sample, productive Simpson clonality was calculated as the square root of Simpson's diversity index across productive rearrangements. The table was pulled from immuneACCESS by TCRdb, which kept in-frame rearrangements only. Such tables lose some clones; where checked, under half of the loss comes from unresolved V genes, and the rest has no known cause. V and J calls and clone size are given by that table; D and trimming were obtained from the DNA. The sample table holds tens of thousands of clones, of which around 90% were seen once. The top ten clones comprise about 5.3% of the sample.

This sample is drawn from a study of blood T cell repertoires in COVID-19 (dated by TCRdb to 2020 to 2022). As for the study more broadly: Collaborator samples came from the United States, Italy and Spain and covered acute and convalescent phases of COVID-19. The material from the prospective study consisted of cDNA or gDNA derived from T cells, B-cell-depleted T cells, or PBMCs. Subjects who had been exposed to COVID-19, were actively infected with it, or had recovered from it provided the deeply sampled blood TCRbeta repertoires that made up the dataset. The repertoires were released in a freely available public database meant as a resource for research on the immune response to SARS-CoV-2. The samples were drawn from two sources: the first 160 participants of the ongoing ImmuneRACE study, and 1,000 to 1,500 subjects contributed by 6 global collaborators. Nearly every sample came with metadata listing a de-identified subject ID, COVID-19 status, age in years and sex. HLA class I and class II types, where available, came from metadata supplied by the sample provider rather than from assay-based typing. Study-level results and caveats: The quantity of clinical and demographic metadata differed by source and by participant and was supplied without curation.

Trimming costs V 6 bases and J 2 bases, and their ends lie 11 bases apart. The CDR3 spans 13 residues, from the cysteine through the phenylalanine. Just the 39-base CDR3 DNA is kept, in frame starting at base 1. Each collaborating institution followed its own protocols to collect whole blood in K2EDTA tubes. Collaborator samples were shipped for TCRbeta analysis as frozen whole blood, isolated PBMCs, or DNA extracted from either sample type. This sequence originates from a middle-aged man with active COVID-19. Sequenced input: peripheral blood. Rearrangement joined TRBV12-3 or TRBV12-4 to TRBJ2-7; TRBD1 is a weak D gene call, 5 bases matching. The DNA sequence follows: TGTGCCAGCAGGGAGCAAGGGGCCTACGAGCAGTACTTC. Translated, this is CASREQGAYEQYF.